One sample yielded the 13 T cell receptor beta chains listed below, sequenced in a study of T cell clonotyping in hematopoietic cell transplantation. Libraries were prepared by immunoSEQ multiplex PCR; TCRdb keeps only in-frame clonotypes and omits some of them. The table records about 5,900 clones, 65% to 85% of them present only once. The input for sequencing was PBMCs, taken 100 days after allogeneic stem cell transplant. These receptors were obtained from a female patient under 45 who had an allogeneic stem cell transplant, so the T cells may come from the graft donor. Some clones in this sample may be carry-over from other donors' samples.

The V call is TRBV4-2, the J call TRBJ2-3, with D perhaps matching TRBD1 (7 bases). Per germline, CDR1 LGHNA and CDR2 YNFKEQ. The CDR3 loop spans 15 amino acids. V was trimmed by 0 bases and J by 8 bases, leaving 15 bases between them. CDR3 nucleotides: TGTGCCAGCAGCCAAGATCGCAGGGGGGACTCTACGCAGTATTTT. The encoded protein is CASSQDRRGDSTQYF.

This chain links TRBV7-2 with TRBJ2-2, with TRBD2 matching over 9 bases. With V trimmed by 1 base and J by 6 bases, 3 bases remained unmatched. Germline CDR1 and CDR2: SGHTA and FQGNSA. The CDR3 contains 15 residues. CDR3 sequence (DNA): TGTGCCAGCAGCTTAGGTAGCGGGGGACCCGGGGAGCTGTTTTTT. Protein: CASSLGSGGPGELFF.

This chain connects TRBV6-5 to TRBJ2-7, with D hard to call. CDR1 and CDR2 from the germline V gene are MNHEY and SVGAGI. The CDR3 has 11 amino acids. V was shortened by 4 bases and J by 2 bases, with 3 bases between the two germline ends. CDR3 sequence: CASSWAYEQYF. The CDR3 DNA sequence: TGTGCCAGCAGTTGGGCCTACGAGCAGTACTTC.

The CDR3 sequence: CASSHRQGFGNTIYF. CDR3 coding DNA: TGTGCCAGCAGCCATCGTCAGGGGTTCGGAAACACCATATATTTT. The rearrangement joins TRBV14 to TRBJ1-3, with D maybe TRBD1 (6 bases). Germline assignment: CDR1 SGHDN and CDR2 FVKESK. Trimming left V 3 bases short and J 4 bases short, with 13 bases between. This CDR3 is 15 amino acids long.

This chain uses TRBV7-9 with TRBJ2-3; TRBD2 agrees at 7 bases. Trimming took 1 base from V and 7 from J; bases not matched to a gene: 20. CDR3 length: 19 amino acids. Germline CDR1 is SEHNR and CDR2 is FQNEAQ (reference sequence). CDR3 loop: CASSLGGHGDYLLGNTQYF. CDR3 in DNA: TGTGCCAGCAGCTTAGGAGGTCATGGGGACTACCTCCTGGGAAATACGCAGTATTTT.

The rearrangement links TRBV9 to TRBJ1-1; no clear D gene. The CDR3 is made up of 15 amino acids. Germline V CDR1 and CDR2: SGDLS, YYNGEE. With 0 bases removed from V and 2 bases from J, the gap between germline ends came to 11 bases. The CDR3 sequence is CASSVVAGLNTEAFF. The CDR3, as DNA: TGTGCCAGCAGCGTAGTGGCAGGACTAAACACTGAAGCTTTCTTT.

The V call is TRBV10-3, the J call TRBJ1-1; D is uncertain. The V gene lost 0 bases and the J gene lost 7 bases, with 6 bases spanning the gap. This CDR3 comprises 12 residues. Germline-derived CDR1 and CDR2 are ENHRY and SYGVKD. The CDR3 reads CAISESDREAFF. As DNA, the CDR3 is TGTGCCATCAGTGAGTCGGACCGTGAAGCTTTCTTT.

The V and J genes are TRBV5-1 and TRBJ2-3; 9 bases agree with TRBD1. The CDR3 loop spans 16 amino acids. The V and J ends lost 4 bases and 1 base, in that order; junction bases with no gene match: 7. Germline V lookup: CDR1 SGHRS, CDR2 YFSETQ. The CDR3: CASSPWTGVGTDTQYF. CDR3 nucleotide sequence: TGCGCCAGCAGCCCTTGGACAGGGGTGGGCACAGATACGCAGTATTTT. The full variable domain, rest sourced from reference TRBV5-1 and TRBJ2-3, is KAGVTQTPRYLIKTRGQQVTLSCSPISGHRSVSWYQQTPGQGLQFLFEYFSETQRNKGNFPGRFSGRQFSNSRSEMNVSTLELGDSALYLCASSPWTGVGTDTQYFGPGTRLTVL.

J is TRBJ1-2 and V is TRBV6-5; 8 bases align to TRBD1. Germline-derived CDR1 and CDR2 are MNHEY and SVGAGI. The CDR3 runs to 15 residues. V shed 4 bases, J shed 6 bases, and the junction held 10 bases outside the gene matches. The CDR3 sequence is CASSSPGQGVNGYTF. The CDR3 nucleotides are TGTGCCAGCAGTTCTCCCGGACAGGGCGTCAATGGCTACACCTTC.

J is TRBJ1-1 and V is TRBV7-9; possibly TRBD1 for D (5 bases). This CDR3 is 13 amino acids long. Trimming left V 1 base short and J 5 bases short, with 8 bases between. Germline V gene data show CDR1 as SEHNR and CDR2 as FQNEAQ (reference sequence). In DNA form, the CDR3 reads TGTGCCAGCAGCTTAGATGGACAAACTGAAGCTTTCTTT. Residues: CASSLDGQTEAFF.

This clone was seen a few times. The identical CDR3 is also encoded by other nucleotide sequences in the sample. The chain is built from TRBV2 and TRBJ2-7; 12 bases line up with TRBD1. Germline CDR1 and CDR2: SNHLY and FYNNEI. The CDR3 length is 14 residues. J gave up 4 bases and V 3 bases, and 1 base lay outside the gene matches. As DNA, the CDR3 is TGTGCCAGCAGTGAGGGACAGGGGGCTTACGAGCAGTACTTC. Amino acid sequence: CASSEGQGAYEQYF.

This rearrangement joins TRBV6-5 to TRBJ1-2, with D possibly matching TRBD1 (6 bases). V dropped 7 bases and J dropped 8 bases, with 14 bases sitting between them. Germline V CDR1 and CDR2: MNHEY, SVGAGI. The CDR3 is 12 residues long. The CDR3 reads CASKQGMGGYTF. CDR3 nucleotide sequence: TGTGCCAGCAAACAGGGAATGGGCGGCTACACCTTC.

The chain has TRBV11-3 and TRBJ2-5; a possible D gene is TRBD1 (5 bases). Germline lookup yields CDR1 SGHNT and CDR2 YENEEA. V lost 5 bases and J lost 3, with 13 bases in between. The CDR3 is 14 amino acids. CDR3 protein: CASSPQDGEETQYF. The CDR3 DNA reads as TGTGCCAGCAGCCCACAGGACGGAGAAGAGACCCAGTACTTC.